The 26 T cell receptor beta chains reported below all come from one sample, sequenced in a study of T cell repertoires in cytomegalovirus infection. TCRdb recomputed calls from the reads with MiXCR, one row per CDR3 protein. The data show 630,000 or so distinct CDR3 sequences, 20% to 25% seen once. Input material: CD8+ T cells from PBMCs. The receptors were sampled from a human donor in good health (CMV status not recorded). Some clones in this sample may be carry-over from other donors' samples.

This clonotype has ten or more counts. The rearrangement links TRBV7-9 to TRBJ2-2, with D perhaps TRBD1 (5 bases). There are 14 residues in the CDR3. V was clipped by 11 bases and J by 4 bases, with 17 bases between them. CDR1 and CDR2 from the germline V gene are SEHNR and FQNEAQ (reference sequence). Here the CDR3 reads CALTDREGTGELFF. The CDR3 DNA reads as TGTGCCTTAACCGACAGAGAAGGCACCGGGGAGCTGTTTTTT.

This clonotype was seen ten or more times. CDR3 in amino acids: CASSFTDSYGYTF. The CDR3 nucleotides are TGTGCCAGCAGCTTTACGGACAGCTATGGCTACACCTTC. J is TRBJ1-2 and V is TRBV7-9; possibly TRBD1 for D (6 bases). The germline CDR1 and CDR2 sequences are SEHNR and FQNEAQ (reference sequence). The CDR3 spans 13 residues. Deletions cut 3 bases from V and 4 bases from J, with 9 bases between.

The V call is TRBV28, the J call TRBJ2-7, with D hard to call. CDR3 length equals 14 residues. The ends were cut back, 3 bases at V and 4 bases at J, with 13 bases in the middle. The V gene's germline CDR1 is MDHEN and CDR2 SYDVKM. CDR3 sequence reads: CASSFGQSPYEQYF. The CDR3 DNA is TGTGCCAGCAGTTTTGGGCAGAGCCCGTACGAGCAGTACTTC.

V is TRBV10-3 and J is TRBJ2-5; D unclear. V was pared by 8 bases and J by 1 base, with 14 bases between. Germline V gene lookup returns CDR1 ENHRY and CDR2 SYGVKD. The CDR3 sequence is 14 residues long. The CDR3 here is CAIGASETQETQYF. CDR3 nucleotides: TGTGCCATCGGCGCCTCCGAGACCCAAGAGACCCAGTACTTC.

This clonotype was seen a few times. The rearrangement links TRBV7-9 to TRBJ2-7; TRBD1 matches 7 bases. CDR1 SEHNR and CDR2 FQNEAQ come from the germline V gene (reference sequence). The CDR3 totals 15 residues. The junction had 13 bases not matched to a gene; V was cut back by 5 bases and J by 6 bases. CDR3: CASSRNDRVVGEQYV. The CDR3 DNA reads as TGTGCCAGCAGCCGCAACGACAGGGTTGTAGGCGAGCAGTACGTC.

A few counts support this clonotype. The chain employs TRBV19 and TRBJ2-7; 7 nucleotides match TRBD2. This CDR3 contains 16 residues. Germline CDR1 reads LNHDA; CDR2 reads SQIVND (reference sequence). Trimming cost V 0 bases and J 7 bases; bases outside gene matches: 12. In DNA form, the CDR3 reads TGTGCCAGTAGTATAGATCCCGAGCGGGGAGAAAGGGAGCAGTACGTC. Protein sequence: CASSIDPERGEREQYV.

The rearrangement links TRBV29-1 to TRBJ2-1; D not resolved. CDR3 size: 14 residues. CDR1 SQVTM and CDR2 ANQGSEA come from the germline V gene. V gave up 4 bases and J gave up 3 bases, with 13 bases separating them. CDR3 protein: CSVGPGRNYNEQFF. In nucleotides, the CDR3 is TGCAGCGTTGGCCCGGGCAGGAACTACAATGAGCAGTTCTTC.

This clonotype showed up many times. The J gene is TRBJ2-2, the V gene TRBV7-8, with D perhaps TRBD2 (6 bases). Germline V lookup: CDR1 SGHVS, CDR2 FQNEAQ. The CDR3 contains 18 residues. Between the trimmed V and J ends, which lost 1 base and 1 base, there was a span of 16 bases. DNA for the CDR3: TGTGCCAGCAGCTTAGGCATTTTGGACTACGTGAACACCGGGGAGCTGTTTTTT. This gives the protein CASSLGILDYVNTGELFF.

DNA of the CDR3: TGTGCCAGCAGTTCCCCGGACAGGGGAGATGAGCAGTTCTTC. This sequence encodes CASSSPDRGDEQFF. The rearrangement uses TRBV28 and TRBJ2-1, with 9 positions matching TRBD1. V shed 4 bases and J 8 bases; nucleotides not matched to a gene: 6. This CDR3 spans 14 amino acids. Germline lookup yields CDR1 MDHEN and CDR2 SYDVKM. Full variable domain (remainder filled in from reference TRBV28 and TRBJ2-1): DVKVTQSSRYLVKRTGEKVFLECVQDMDHENMFWYRQDPGLGLRLIYFSYDVKMKEKGDIPEGYSVSREKKERFSLILESASTNQTSMYLCASSSPDRGDEQFFGPGTRLTVL.

This clonotype has a count of ten or more. One end of the junction is discordant with germline, which a read error may explain. The chain joins TRBV7-7 to TRBJ1-1; no clear D gene. The CDR3 sequence is 13 residues long. The germline V gene has CDR1 SSHAT and CDR2 FNYEAQ (reference sequence). The CDR3 loop reads CASSPGRGREAFF. The DNA of the CDR3 is TGTGCTAGCAGCCCCGGACGAGGCCGTGAAGCTTTCTTT.

The V gene is TRBV28, the J gene TRBJ1-1; a weak D match, TRBD1 (6 bases). The CDR3 loop spans 14 amino acids. The V end was cut by 7 bases, the J end by 7 bases, with 19 bases between. The germline gives CDR1 MDHEN, CDR2 SYDVKM. The CDR3 DNA reads as TGTGCCAGCACCCCTATAGGGGGGAGGGATGAAGCTTTCTTT. It yields the protein CASTPIGGRDEAFF.

The chain recombines TRBV4-1 with TRBJ1-1; TRBD1 matches at 7 bases. The CDR3 has 15 amino acids. The germline CDR1 and CDR2 sequences are MGHRA and YSYEKL. Unmatched junction bases numbered 11, after V lost 3 bases and J lost 7 bases. The CDR3 protein is CASSQGPKTGLEAFF. The CDR3 DNA sequence: TGCGCCAGCAGCCAGGGTCCTAAGACAGGGCTTGAAGCTTTCTTT.

This chain connects TRBV7-9 to TRBJ1-5; perhaps TRBD1 as D (5 bases). V was clipped by 10 bases and J by 2 bases, with 15 bases between them. Germline V CDR1 and CDR2: SEHNR, FQNEAQ (reference sequence). The CDR3 is 14 residues long. The CDR3 region is CATGGGFGNQPQHF. The CDR3 DNA follows: TGTGCCACTGGGGGGGGTTTCGGCAATCAGCCCCAGCATTTT.

This clonotype showed up just a few times. The chain links TRBV7-2 to TRBJ2-2; TRBD2 agrees at 9 bases. The CDR3 is made up of 18 amino acids. V was pared by 2 bases and J by 2 bases, with 9 bases of the junction left unmatched. Germline CDR1 and CDR2: SGHTA and FQGNSA. The CDR3 sequence is CASSLKRGADRNTGELFF. For the CDR3, the DNA is TGTGCCAGCAGCTTAAAGCGGGGGGCTGATAGAAACACCGGGGAGCTGTTTTTT.

This clonotype was recorded once. The chain couples TRBV19 to TRBJ1-5; D remains unclear. The CDR3 runs to 14 residues. The germline V gene has CDR1 LNHDA and CDR2 SQIVND (reference sequence). V lost 1 base and J lost 3, with 7 bases in between. The CDR3 protein is CASSIGGDNQPQHF. CDR3 nucleotides: TGTGCCAGTAGTATAGGGGGAGACAATCAGCCCCAGCATTTT.

CDR3 amino acids: CASSLKQSYEQYV. In DNA form, the CDR3 reads TGTGCCAGCAGTCTTAAACAGTCCTACGAGCAGTACGTC. V gene TRBV27 combines with J gene TRBJ2-7, with D unclear. The CDR3 spans 13 residues. Trimming removed 5 bases at V and 1 base at J, with 9 bases between. Germline V gene data show CDR1 as MNHEY and CDR2 as SMNVEV (reference sequence).

The CDR3 DNA sequence: TGTGCCAGCAGTTACTCGGGACAGATGAACACTGAAGCTTTCTTT. Translating gives CASSYSGQMNTEAFF. The rearrangement joins TRBV6-6 to TRBJ1-1; 7 positions match TRBD1. The junction had 1 base not matched to a gene; V was cut back by 0 bases and J by 0 bases. CDR1 and CDR2 from the germline V gene are MNHNY and SVGAGI (reference sequence). The CDR3 is made up of 15 amino acids.

This chain uses TRBV5-4 with TRBJ2-1; possible D gene TRBD2, 6 bases. CDR3 size: 18 residues. V lost 0 bases to trimming and J lost 0 bases, with 16 bases between them. The V gene's germline CDR1 is SGHNT and CDR2 YYREEE (reference sequence). CDR3 loop: CASSLAGAVLSSYNEQFF. The CDR3 DNA reads as TGTGCCAGCAGCTTGGCGGGAGCGGTACTGAGCTCCTACAATGAGCAGTTCTTC.

The sample holds many counts of this clonotype. The V call is TRBV7-9, the J call TRBJ2-7; 7 bases align to TRBD1. Unmatched junction bases numbered 3, after V lost 3 bases and J lost 1 base. The CDR3 is 14 amino acids. Germline CDR1 SEHNR, CDR2 FQNEAQ (reference sequence). The CDR3 DNA reads TGTGCCAGCAGCTTCGGGACAGAGTCCTACGAGCAGTACTTC. As protein: CASSFGTESYEQYF.

This clonotype was detected many times. The chain's CDR3 is CASSSPGDRGLSGANVLTF. For the CDR3, the DNA is TGTGCCAGCAGCTCTCCGGGGGACAGGGGCTTGTCTGGGGCCAACGTCCTGACTTTC. The J gene is TRBJ2-6, the V gene TRBV7-6, with 10 bases aligning to TRBD1. Losses at the gene ends were 4 bases for V and 1 base for J; bases not matched to a gene: 10. CDR3 length equals 19 residues. Germline lookup yields CDR1 SGHVS and CDR2 FNYEAQ.

A few counts support this clonotype. The chain recombines TRBV27 with TRBJ2-1; 9 bases line up with TRBD2. This CDR3 spans 14 amino acids. CDR1 is MNHEY and CDR2 is SMNVEV in the germline V gene (reference sequence). The V and J ends lost 0 bases and 9 bases, in that order; junction bases with no gene match: 3. The CDR3: CASSLSAGGPEQFF. In DNA form, the CDR3 reads TGTGCCAGCAGTTTATCTGCGGGGGGGCCTGAGCAGTTCTTC.

This chain uses TRBV29-1 with TRBJ1-5; weak D call: TRBD1 (5 bases). CDR1 SQVTM and CDR2 ANQGSEA come from the germline V gene. The CDR3 has 14 residues. Deletions cut 8 bases from V and 3 bases from J, with 17 bases between. CDR3 loop: CSPLGGGTNQPQHF. The CDR3 region has the DNA TGCAGCCCATTGGGCGGGGGAACCAATCAGCCCCAGCATTTT.

This clonotype appeared many times. The genes are TRBV7-9 and TRBJ2-7; no definite D call. Looked up from germline, CDR1 is SEHNR and CDR2 is FQNEAQ (reference sequence). CDR3 size: 15 residues. V lost 5 bases to trimming and J lost 0 bases, with 14 bases between them. CDR3 bases: TGTGCCAGCAGCCCCGCAGAGATGAACTCCTACGAGCAGTACGTC. The encoded protein is CASSPAEMNSYEQYV.

There are a few counts of this clonotype. This sequence joins TRBV6-4 and TRBJ1-1; 9 bases line up with TRBD1. Unmatched junction bases numbered 1, after V lost 2 bases and J lost 0 bases. Germline CDR1 MRHNA, CDR2 SNTAGT. The CDR3 is 15 amino acids. DNA for the CDR3: TGTGCCAGCAGTGACCGGACAGGGGTGAACACTGAAGCTTTCTTT. The encoded protein is CASSDRTGVNTEAFF.

This chain joins TRBV23-1 and TRBJ1-5; perhaps TRBD1 as D (6 bases). TRBV23-1 is marked as an open reading frame, function uncertain. Deletions cut 0 bases from V and 0 bases from J, with 15 bases between. The CDR3 is 18 residues long. CDR3 region: CASSQSTGRWYSNQPQHF. CDR3 coding DNA: TGCGCCAGCAGTCAATCTACAGGGAGGTGGTATAGCAATCAGCCCCAGCATTTT.

This clonotype was found many times. The V call is TRBV7-6, the J call TRBJ1-1; a possible D gene is TRBD1 (6 bases). This CDR3 spans 18 amino acids. Germline lookup yields CDR1 SGHVS and CDR2 FNYEAQ. The V end lost 3 bases, the J end lost 0 bases, and 20 bases lay between the germline ends. CDR3 sequence reads: CASSFAVGGRGMNTEAFF. DNA of the CDR3: TGTGCCAGCAGCTTTGCGGTTGGAGGGAGGGGGATGAACACTGAAGCTTTCTTT. Looking up the rest from reference TRBV7-6 and TRBJ1-1 gives the full variable domain: GAGVSQSPRYKVTKRGQDVALRCDPISGHVSLYWYRQALGQGPEFLTYFNYEAQQDKSGLPNDRFSAERPEGSISTLTIQRTEQRDSAMYRCASSFAVGGRGMNTEAFFGQGTRLTVV.